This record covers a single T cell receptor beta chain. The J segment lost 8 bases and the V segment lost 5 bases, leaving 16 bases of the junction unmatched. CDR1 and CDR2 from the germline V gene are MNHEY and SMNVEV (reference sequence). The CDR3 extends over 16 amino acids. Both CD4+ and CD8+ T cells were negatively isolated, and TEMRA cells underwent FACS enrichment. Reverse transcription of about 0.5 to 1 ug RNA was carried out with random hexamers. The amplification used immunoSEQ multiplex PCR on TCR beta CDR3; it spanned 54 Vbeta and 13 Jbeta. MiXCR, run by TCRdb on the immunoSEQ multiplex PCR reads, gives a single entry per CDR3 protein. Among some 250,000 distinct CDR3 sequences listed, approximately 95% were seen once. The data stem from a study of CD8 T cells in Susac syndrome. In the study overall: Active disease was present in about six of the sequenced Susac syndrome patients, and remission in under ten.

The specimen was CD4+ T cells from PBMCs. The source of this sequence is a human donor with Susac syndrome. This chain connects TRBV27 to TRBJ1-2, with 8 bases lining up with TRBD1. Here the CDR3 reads CASSLHPRTGNEGYTF. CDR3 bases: TGTGCCAGCAGTCTTCACCCTCGGACAGGGAATGAGGGCTACACCTTC.